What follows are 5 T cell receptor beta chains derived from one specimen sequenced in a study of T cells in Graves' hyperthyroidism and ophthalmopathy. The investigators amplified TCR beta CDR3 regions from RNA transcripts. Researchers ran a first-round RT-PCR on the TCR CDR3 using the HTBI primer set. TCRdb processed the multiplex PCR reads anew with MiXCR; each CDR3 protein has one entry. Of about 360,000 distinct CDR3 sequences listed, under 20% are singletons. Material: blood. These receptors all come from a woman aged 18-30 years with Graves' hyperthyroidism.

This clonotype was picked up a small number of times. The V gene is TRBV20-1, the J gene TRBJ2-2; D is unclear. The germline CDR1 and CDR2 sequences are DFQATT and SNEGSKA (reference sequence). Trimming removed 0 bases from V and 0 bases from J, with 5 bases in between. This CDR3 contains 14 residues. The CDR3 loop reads CSARDSPNTGELFF. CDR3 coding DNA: TGCAGTGCTAGAGATTCACCGAACACCGGGGAGCTGTTTTTT.

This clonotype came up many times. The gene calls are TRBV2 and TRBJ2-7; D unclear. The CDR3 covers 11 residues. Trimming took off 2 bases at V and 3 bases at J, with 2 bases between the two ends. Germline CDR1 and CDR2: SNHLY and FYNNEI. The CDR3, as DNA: TGTGCCAGCAGTGAATACTACGAGCAGTACTTC. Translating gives CASSEYYEQYF.

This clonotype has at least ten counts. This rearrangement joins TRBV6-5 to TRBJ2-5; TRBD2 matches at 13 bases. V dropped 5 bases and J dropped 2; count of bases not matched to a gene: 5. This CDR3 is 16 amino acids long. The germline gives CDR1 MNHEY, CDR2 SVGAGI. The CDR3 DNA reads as TGTGCCAGCAGTCCTAGGACTAGCGGGGGACAAGAGACCCAGTACTTC. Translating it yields CASSPRTSGGQETQYF.

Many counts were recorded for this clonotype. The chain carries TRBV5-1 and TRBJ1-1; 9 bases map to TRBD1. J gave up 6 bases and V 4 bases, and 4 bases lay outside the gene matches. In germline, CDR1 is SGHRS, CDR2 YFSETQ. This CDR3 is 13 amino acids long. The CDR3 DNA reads TGCGCCAGCAGCGCAGACAGGGGGGCTGAAGCTTTCTTT. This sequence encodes CASSADRGAEAFF.

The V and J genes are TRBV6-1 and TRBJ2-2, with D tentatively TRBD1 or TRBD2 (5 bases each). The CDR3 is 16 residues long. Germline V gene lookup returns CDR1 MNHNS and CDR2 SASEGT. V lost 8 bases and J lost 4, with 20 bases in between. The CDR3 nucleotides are TGTGCCAGCCTCAACCGGGGCAGGTCGGCCACCGGGGAGCTGTTTTTT. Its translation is CASLNRGRSATGELFF.